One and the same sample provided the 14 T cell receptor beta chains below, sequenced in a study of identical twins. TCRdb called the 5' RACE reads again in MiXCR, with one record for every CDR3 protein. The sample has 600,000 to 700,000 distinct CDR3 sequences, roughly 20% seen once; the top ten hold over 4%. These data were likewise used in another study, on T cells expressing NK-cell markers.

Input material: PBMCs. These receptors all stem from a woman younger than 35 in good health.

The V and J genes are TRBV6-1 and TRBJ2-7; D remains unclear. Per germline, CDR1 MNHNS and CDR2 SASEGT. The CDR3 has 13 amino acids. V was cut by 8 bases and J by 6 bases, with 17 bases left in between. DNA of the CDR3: TGTGCCAGCCGGTGGACCCGGGCCGTCGAGCAGTACTTC. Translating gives CASRWTRAVEQYF.

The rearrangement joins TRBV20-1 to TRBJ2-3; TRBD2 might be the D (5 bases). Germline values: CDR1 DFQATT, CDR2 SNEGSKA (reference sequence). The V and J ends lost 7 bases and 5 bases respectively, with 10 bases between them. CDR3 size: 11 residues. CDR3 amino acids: CSGSEEDTQYF. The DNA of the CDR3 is TGCAGTGGATCGGAGGAAGATACGCAGTATTTT.

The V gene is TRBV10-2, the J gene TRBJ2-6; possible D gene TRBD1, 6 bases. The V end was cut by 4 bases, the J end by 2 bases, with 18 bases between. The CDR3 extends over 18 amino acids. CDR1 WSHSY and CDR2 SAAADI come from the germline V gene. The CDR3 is CASSVQGFMATGANVLTF. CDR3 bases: TGCGCCAGCAGTGTCCAGGGGTTTATGGCAACTGGGGCCAACGTCCTGACTTTC.

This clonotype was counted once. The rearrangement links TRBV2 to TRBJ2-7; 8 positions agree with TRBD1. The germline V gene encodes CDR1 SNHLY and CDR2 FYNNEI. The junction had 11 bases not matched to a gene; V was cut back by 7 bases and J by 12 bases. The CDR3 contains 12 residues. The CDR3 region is CASTLKRTGLYF. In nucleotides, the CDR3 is TGTGCCAGCACGTTGAAGAGGACAGGGCTGTACTTC. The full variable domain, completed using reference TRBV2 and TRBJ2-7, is EPEVTQTPSHQVTQMGQEVILRCVPISNHLYFYWYRQILGQKVEFLVSFYNNEISEKSEIFDDQFSVERPDGSNFTLKIRSTKLEDSAMYFCASTLKRTGLYFGPGTRLTVT.

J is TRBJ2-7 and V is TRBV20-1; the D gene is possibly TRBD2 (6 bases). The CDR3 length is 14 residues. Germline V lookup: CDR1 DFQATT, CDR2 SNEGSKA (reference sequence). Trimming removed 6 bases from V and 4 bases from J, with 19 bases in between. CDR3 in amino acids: CSATPGEVRYEQYF. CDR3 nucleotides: TGCAGTGCCACCCCGGGGGAGGTGCGGTACGAGCAGTACTTC.

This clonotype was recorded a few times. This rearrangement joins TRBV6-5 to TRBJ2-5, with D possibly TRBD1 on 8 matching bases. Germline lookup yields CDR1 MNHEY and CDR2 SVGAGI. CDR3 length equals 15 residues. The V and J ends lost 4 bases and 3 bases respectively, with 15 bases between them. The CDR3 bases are TGTGCCAGCAGTTCACAGGGGGGGGCCGAAGAGACCCAGTACTTC. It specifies CASSSQGGAEETQYF.

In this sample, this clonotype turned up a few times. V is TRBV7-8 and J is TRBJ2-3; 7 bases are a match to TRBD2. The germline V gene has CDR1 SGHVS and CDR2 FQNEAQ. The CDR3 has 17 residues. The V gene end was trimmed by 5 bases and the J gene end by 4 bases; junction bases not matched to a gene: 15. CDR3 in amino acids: CASSRTLRGRGADTQYF. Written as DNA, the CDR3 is TGTGCCAGCAGCCGTACTTTGAGAGGGAGGGGTGCAGATACGCAGTATTTT.

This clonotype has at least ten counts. The CDR3: CSARVVDRNTEAFF. CDR3 bases: TGCAGTGCTAGAGTCGTAGACAGAAACACTGAAGCTTTCTTT. This chain joins TRBV20-1 and TRBJ1-1; a possible D gene is TRBD1 (5 bases). Trimming removed 1 base from V and 2 bases from J, with 11 bases in between. The CDR3 is 14 amino acids. The germline V gene encodes CDR1 DFQATT and CDR2 SNEGSKA (reference sequence).

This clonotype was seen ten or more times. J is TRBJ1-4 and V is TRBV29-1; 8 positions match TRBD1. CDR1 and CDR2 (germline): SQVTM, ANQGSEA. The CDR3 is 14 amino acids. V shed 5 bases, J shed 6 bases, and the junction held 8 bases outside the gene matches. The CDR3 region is CSVQGTGRDEKLFF. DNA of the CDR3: TGCAGCGTTCAAGGGACAGGTCGGGATGAAAAACTGTTTTTT.

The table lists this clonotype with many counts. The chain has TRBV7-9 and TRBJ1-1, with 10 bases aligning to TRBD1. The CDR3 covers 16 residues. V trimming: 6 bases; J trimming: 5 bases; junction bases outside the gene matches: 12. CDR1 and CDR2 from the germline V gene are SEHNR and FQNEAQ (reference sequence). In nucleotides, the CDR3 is TGTGCCAGCAGAATCGACAGGGGGCCATTGGGGACTGAAGCTTTCTTT. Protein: CASRIDRGPLGTEAFF.

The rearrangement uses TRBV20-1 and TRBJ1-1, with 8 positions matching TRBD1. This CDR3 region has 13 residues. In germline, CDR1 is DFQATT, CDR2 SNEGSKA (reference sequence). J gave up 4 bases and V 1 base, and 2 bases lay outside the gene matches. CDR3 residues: CSARVDRGTEAFF. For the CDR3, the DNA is TGCAGTGCTAGAGTTGACAGGGGCACTGAAGCTTTCTTT.

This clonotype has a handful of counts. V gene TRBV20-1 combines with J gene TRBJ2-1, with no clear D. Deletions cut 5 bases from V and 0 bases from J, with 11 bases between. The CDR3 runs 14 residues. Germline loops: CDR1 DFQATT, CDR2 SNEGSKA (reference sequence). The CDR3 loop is CSAFAESSYNEQFF. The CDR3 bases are TGCAGTGCTTTTGCGGAGAGCTCCTACAATGAGCAGTTCTTC.

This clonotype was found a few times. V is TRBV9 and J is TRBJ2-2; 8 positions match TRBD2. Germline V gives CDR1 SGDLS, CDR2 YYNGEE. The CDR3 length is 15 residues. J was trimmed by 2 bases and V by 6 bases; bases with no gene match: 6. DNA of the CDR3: TGTGCCAGCAATCGCGGGAGGACCAACACCGGGGAGCTGTTTTTT. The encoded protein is CASNRGRTNTGELFF.

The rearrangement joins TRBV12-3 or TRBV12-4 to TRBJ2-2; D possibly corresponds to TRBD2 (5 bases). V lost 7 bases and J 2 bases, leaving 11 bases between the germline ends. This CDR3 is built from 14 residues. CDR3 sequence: CASIQDYNTGELFF. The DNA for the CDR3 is TGTGCCAGCATCCAAGACTATAACACCGGGGAGCTGTTTTTT.